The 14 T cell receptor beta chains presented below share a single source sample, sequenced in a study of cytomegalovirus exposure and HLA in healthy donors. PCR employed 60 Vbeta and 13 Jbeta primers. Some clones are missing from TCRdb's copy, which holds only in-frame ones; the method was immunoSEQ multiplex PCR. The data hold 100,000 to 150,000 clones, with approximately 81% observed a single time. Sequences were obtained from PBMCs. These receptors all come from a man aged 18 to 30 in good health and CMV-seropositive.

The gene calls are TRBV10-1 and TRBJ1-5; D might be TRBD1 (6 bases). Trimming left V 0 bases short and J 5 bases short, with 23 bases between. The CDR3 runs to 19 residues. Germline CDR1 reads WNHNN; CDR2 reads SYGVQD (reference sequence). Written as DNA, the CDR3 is TGCGCCAGCAGTGAGTCAACCCCCGCATACCAGGGGCCAGATCAGCCCCAGCATTTT. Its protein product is CASSESTPAYQGPDQPQHF.

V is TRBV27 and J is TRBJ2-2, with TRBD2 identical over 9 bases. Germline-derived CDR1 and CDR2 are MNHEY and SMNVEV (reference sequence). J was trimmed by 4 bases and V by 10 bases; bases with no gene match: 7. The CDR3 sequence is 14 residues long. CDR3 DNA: TGTGCCACCGAGCGGGAGGCTGGCACCGGGGAGCTGTTTTTT. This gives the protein CATEREAGTGELFF.

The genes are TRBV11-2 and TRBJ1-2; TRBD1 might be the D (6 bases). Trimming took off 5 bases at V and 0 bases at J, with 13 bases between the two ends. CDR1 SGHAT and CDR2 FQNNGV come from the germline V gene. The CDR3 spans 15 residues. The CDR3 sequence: CASSPDSHANYGYTF. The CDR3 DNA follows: TGTGCCAGCAGCCCGGACAGCCACGCTAACTATGGCTACACCTTC.

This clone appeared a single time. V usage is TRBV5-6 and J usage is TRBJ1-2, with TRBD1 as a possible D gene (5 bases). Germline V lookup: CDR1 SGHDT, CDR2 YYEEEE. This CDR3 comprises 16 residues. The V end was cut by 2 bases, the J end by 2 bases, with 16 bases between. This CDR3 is CASSFFFQGSNYGYTF. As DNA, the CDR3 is TGTGCCAGCAGCTTTTTTTTCCAGGGAAGCAACTATGGCTACACCTTC.

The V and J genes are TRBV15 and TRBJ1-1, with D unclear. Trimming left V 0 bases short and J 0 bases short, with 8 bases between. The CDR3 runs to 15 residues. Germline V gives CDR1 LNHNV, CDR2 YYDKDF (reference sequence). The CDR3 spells CATSRDAGMNTEAFF. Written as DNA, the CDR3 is TGTGCCACCAGCAGAGACGCGGGAATGAACACTGAAGCTTTCTTT.

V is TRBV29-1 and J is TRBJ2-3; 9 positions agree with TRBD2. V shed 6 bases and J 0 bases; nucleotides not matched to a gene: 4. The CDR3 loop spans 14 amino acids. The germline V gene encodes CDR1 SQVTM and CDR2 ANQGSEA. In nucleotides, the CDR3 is TGCAGCGTAGACACTAGCGGGAGCACAGATACGCAGTATTTT. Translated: CSVDTSGSTDTQYF.

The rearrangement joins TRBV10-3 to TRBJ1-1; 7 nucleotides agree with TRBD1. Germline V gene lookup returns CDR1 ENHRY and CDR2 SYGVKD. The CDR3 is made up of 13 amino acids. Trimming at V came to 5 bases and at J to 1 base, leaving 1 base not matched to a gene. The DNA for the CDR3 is TGTGCCATCAGTAGACAGGGGAACACTGAAGCTTTCTTT. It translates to CAISRQGNTEAFF.

The CDR3 DNA sequence: TGTGCCTGGAGTGTACTTAGGGGTGCTGGTGGCTATGGCTACACCTTC. Amino acid sequence: CAWSVLRGAGGYGYTF. V is TRBV30 and J is TRBJ1-2; possibly TRBD1 for D (5 bases). Germline V gives CDR1 GTSNPN, CDR2 SVGIG (reference sequence). This CDR3 comprises 16 residues. Trimming took off 0 bases at V and 4 bases at J, with 18 bases between the two ends.

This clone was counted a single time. The CDR3 coding sequence is TGTGCCAGCAGTTCTAACAGCCCCGACACTGAAGCTTTCTTT. Translating gives CASSSNSPDTEAFF. The chain combines TRBV7-8 with TRBJ1-1; unclear D gene. The length of the CDR3 is 14 residues. Trimming removed 6 bases from V and 3 bases from J, with 14 bases in between. Germline CDR1 reads SGHVS; CDR2 reads FQNEAQ.

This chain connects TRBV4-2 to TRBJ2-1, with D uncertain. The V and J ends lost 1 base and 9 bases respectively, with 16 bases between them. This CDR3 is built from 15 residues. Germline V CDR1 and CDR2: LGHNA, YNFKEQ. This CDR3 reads CASSQGRDQWSEQFF. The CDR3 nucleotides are TGTGCCAGCAGCCAAGGAAGAGATCAGTGGAGTGAGCAGTTCTTC.

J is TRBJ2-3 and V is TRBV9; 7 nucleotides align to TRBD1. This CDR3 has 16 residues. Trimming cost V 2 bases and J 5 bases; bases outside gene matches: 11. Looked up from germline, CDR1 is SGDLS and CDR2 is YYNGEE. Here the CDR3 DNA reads TGTGCCAGCAGCGTCAGGGCGGGCAGGGGGATAGATACGCAGTATTTT. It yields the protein CASSVRAGRGIDTQYF.

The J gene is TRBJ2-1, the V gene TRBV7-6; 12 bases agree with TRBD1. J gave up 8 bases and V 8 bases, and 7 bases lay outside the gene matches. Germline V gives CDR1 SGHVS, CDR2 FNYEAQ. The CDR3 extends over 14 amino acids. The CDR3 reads CASGAGQGAYEQFF. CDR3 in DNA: TGTGCCAGCGGAGCGGGACAGGGGGCATATGAGCAGTTCTTC.

CDR3 region: CASSDGEYLDNSPLHF. As DNA, the CDR3 is TGTGCCAGCAGTGATGGGGAGTACCTGGATAATTCACCCCTCCACTTT. The chain recombines TRBV2 with TRBJ1-6; D gene unclear. The V and J ends lost 3 bases and 5 bases respectively, with 14 bases between them. Germline V lookup: CDR1 SNHLY, CDR2 FYNNEI. CDR3 length: 16 amino acids.

CDR3 sequence: CASTAAGAGEQYF. Written as DNA, the CDR3 is TGTGCCAGCACCGCCGCGGGGGCGGGGGAGCAGTACTTC. V gene TRBV6-5 combines with J gene TRBJ2-7; maybe TRBD2 (7 bases). V gave up 7 bases and J gave up 7 bases, with 17 bases separating them. Germline loops: CDR1 MNHEY, CDR2 SVGAGI. The CDR3 runs to 13 residues.